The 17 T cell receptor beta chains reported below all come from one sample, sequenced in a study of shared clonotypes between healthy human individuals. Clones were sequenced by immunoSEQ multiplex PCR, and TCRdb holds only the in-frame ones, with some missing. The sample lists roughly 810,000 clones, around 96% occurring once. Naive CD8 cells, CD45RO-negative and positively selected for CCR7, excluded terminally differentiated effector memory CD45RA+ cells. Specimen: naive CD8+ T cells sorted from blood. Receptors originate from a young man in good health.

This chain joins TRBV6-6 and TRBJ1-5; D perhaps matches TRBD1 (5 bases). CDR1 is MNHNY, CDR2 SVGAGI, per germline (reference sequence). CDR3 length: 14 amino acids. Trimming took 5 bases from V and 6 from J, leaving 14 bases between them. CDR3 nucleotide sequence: TGTGCCAGCAGTCCGGGACTTTGGACTCAGCCCCAGCATTTT. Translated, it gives CASSPGLWTQPQHF.

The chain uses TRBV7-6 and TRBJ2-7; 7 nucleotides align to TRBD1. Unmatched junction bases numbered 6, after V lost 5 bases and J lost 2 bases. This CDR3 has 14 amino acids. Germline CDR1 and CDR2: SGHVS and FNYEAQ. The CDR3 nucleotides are TGTGCCAGCAGCCCAGACACAGGGGCCTACGAGCAGTACTTC. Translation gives CASSPDTGAYEQYF.

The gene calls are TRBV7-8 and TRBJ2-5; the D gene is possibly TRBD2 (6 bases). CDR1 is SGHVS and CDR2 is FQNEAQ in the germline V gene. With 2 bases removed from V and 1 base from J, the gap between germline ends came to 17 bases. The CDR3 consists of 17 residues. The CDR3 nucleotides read TGTGCCAGCAGCTTATATCTGCGGGACCGGGGCCAAGAGACCCAGTACTTC. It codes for CASSLYLRDRGQETQYF.

For the CDR3, the DNA is TGTGCCAGCAGCCTTTCCCGGACAGGAGGGGAGACCCAGTACTTC. Translated: CASSLSRTGGETQYF. The J gene is TRBJ2-5, the V gene TRBV5-4; maybe TRBD1 (7 bases). The CDR3 has 15 residues. Germline V CDR1 and CDR2: SGHNT, YYREEE (reference sequence). The V end was cut by 4 bases, the J end by 5 bases, with 18 bases between.

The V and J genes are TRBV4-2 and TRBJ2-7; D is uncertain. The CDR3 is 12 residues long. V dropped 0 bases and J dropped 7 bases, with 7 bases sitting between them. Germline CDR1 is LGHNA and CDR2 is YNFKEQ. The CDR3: CASSQEPGEQYF. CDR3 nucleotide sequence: TGTGCCAGCAGCCAAGAGCCGGGTGAGCAGTACTTC.

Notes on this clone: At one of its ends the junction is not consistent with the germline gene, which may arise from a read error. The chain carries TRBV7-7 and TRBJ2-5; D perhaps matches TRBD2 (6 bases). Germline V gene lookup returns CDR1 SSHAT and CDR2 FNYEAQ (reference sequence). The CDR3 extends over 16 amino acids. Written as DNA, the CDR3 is TGTGCTAGCAGCCTCGGGCGAATAGGGGAGGCGGAGACCCAGTACTTC. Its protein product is CASSLGRIGEAETQYF.

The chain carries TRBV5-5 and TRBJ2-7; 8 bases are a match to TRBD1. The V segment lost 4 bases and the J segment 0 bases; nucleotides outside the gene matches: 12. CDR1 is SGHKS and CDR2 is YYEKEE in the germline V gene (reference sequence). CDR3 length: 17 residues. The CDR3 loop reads CASSPSRDRWLSYEQYF. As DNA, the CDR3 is TGTGCCAGCAGCCCGAGCAGGGACAGGTGGCTCTCCTACGAGCAGTACTTC.

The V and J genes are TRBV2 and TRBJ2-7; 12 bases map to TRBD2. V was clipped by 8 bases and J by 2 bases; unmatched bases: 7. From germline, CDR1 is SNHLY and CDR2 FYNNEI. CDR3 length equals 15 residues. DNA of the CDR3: TGTGCCAGCGCTAGCGGGAGGGACTTCCCCTACGAGCAGTACTTC. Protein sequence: CASASGRDFPYEQYF.

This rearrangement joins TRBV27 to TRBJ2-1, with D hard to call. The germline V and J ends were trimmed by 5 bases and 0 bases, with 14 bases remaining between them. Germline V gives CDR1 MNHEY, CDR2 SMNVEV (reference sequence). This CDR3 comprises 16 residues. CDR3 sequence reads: CASSTLGSSSYNEQFF. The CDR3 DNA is TGTGCCAGCAGTACTCTAGGGTCAAGCTCCTACAATGAGCAGTTCTTC.

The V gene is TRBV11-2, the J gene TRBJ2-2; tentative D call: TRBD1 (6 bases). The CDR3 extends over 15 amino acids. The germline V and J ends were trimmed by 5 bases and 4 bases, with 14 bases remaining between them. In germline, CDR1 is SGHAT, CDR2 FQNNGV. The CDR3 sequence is CASSRRLDSTGELFF. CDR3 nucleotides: TGTGCCAGCAGCCGTCGTTTGGACAGCACCGGGGAGCTGTTTTTT.

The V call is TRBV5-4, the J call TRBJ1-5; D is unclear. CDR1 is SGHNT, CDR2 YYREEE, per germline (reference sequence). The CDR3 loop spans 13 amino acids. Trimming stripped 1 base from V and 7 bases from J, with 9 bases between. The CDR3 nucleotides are TGTGCCAGCAGCTTGTTGGCCAAACAGCCCCAGCATTTT. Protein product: CASSLLAKQPQHF.

The CDR3 sequence is CASSKPGQGDYGYTF. Written as DNA, the CDR3 is TGTGCCAGCAGCAAACCGGGACAGGGGGACTATGGCTACACCTTC. The genes are TRBV5-4 and TRBJ1-2; TRBD1 matches 11 bases. Unmatched junction bases numbered 5, after V lost 4 bases and J lost 3 bases. Germline assignment: CDR1 SGHNT and CDR2 YYREEE (reference sequence). The CDR3 spans 15 residues.

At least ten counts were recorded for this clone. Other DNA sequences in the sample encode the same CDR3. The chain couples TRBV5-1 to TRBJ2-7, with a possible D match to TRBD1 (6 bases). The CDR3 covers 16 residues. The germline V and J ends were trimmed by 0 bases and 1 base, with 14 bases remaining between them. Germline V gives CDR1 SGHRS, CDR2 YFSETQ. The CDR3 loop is CASSLGGTGTSYEQYF. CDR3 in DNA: TGCGCCAGCAGCTTGGGGGGCACAGGGACGTCCTACGAGCAGTACTTC.

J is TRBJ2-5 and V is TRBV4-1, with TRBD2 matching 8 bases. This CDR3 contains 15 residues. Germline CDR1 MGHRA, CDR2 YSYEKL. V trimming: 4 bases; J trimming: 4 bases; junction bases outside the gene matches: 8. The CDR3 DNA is TGCGCCAGCAGCCCCCCGGGGGGGGTGGCAGAGACCCAGTACTTC. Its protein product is CASSPPGGVAETQYF.

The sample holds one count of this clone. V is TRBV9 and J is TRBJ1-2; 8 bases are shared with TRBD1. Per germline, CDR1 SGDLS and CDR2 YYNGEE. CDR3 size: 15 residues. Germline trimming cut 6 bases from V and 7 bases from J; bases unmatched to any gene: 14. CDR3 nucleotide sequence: TGTGCCAGCACCACTAGAGCGACAGGGGCTTTTGGCTACACCTTC. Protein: CASTTRATGAFGYTF.

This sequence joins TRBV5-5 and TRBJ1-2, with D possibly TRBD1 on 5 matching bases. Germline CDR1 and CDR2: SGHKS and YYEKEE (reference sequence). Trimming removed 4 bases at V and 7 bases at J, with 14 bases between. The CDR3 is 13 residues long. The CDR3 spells CASSPSGVGGYTF. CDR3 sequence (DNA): TGTGCCAGCAGCCCCTCGGGGGTGGGTGGCTACACCTTC.

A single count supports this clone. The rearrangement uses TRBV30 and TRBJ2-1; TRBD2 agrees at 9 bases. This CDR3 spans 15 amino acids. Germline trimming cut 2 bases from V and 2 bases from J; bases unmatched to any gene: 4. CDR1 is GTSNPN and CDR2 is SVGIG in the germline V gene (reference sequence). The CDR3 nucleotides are TGTGCCTGGAGTTTAGCGGGAGACACCTACAATGAGCAGTTCTTC. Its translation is CAWSLAGDTYNEQFF.